The T cell receptor (beta chain) under discussion was sequenced for a study of cytomegalovirus exposure and HLA in healthy donors. Study-level background: Falling in the Caucasian-associated ancestry cluster were about four fifths of approximately 410 genotyped donors.

The study, taken as a whole, reports: The study listed approximately 170 cytomegalovirus-associated TCR beta chains.

This CDR3 is built from 14 residues. Germline V gives CDR1 SGDLS, CDR2 YYNGEE. The V segment lost 4 bases and the J segment 3 bases; nucleotides outside the gene matches: 3. The PCR was carried out with 60 Vbeta primers and 13 Jbeta primers. Clones were read by immunoSEQ multiplex PCR, and TCRdb kept only the in-frame ones, dropping some. This table holds around 65,000 clones, roughly 75% found once. A single count supports this clone. Its antigen remains unidentified. The same CDR3 arises from other DNA sequences in this sample as well. The clonotype was recovered from a woman in her 30s in good health and CMV-seropositive. The sequencing input was PBMCs. The gene calls are TRBV9 and TRBJ2-2, with 7 nucleotides matching TRBD1. The CDR3 sequence: CASSLGTDTGELFF. CDR3 sequence (DNA): TGTGCCAGCAGCCTAGGGACAGACACCGGGGAGCTGTTTTTT.